Described below is a single T cell receptor beta chain sequence and its context. CDR3 length: 17 amino acids. Germline V CDR1 and CDR2: SEHNR, FQNEAQ (reference sequence). V was shortened by 1 base and J by 11 bases, with 24 bases between the two germline ends. The data are from a study of blood T cell repertoires in COVID-19. Overall study context: The study drew acute and convalescent COVID-19 samples from the United States, Italy and Spain.

Method: immunoSEQ multiplex PCR; TCRdb's copy keeps in-frame clones and lacks some. The sample consists of 93,000 or so clones, roughly 90% of them appearing once. The receptor comes from a human donor in a cohort sampled during active COVID-19. Material for sequencing was peripheral blood. V and J are TRBV7-9 and TRBJ2-1; TRBD2 is a possible D gene (7 bases). In DNA form, the CDR3 reads TGTGCCAGCAGCTTAGGCTTGGGGGCGGGGGTTGGGGAAAAGCAGTTCTTC. Translation gives CASSLGLGAGVGEKQFF.